Below, 25 T cell receptor beta chains from the same sample are listed, as sequenced in a study of yellow fever vaccine responses in identical twins. In TCRdb, the RT-PCR reads were re-called with MiXCR into one record per CDR3 protein. The table has tens of thousands of distinct CDR3 sequences, roughly 80% seen once. Source: T cells from blood (PBMCs), unsorted or a sorted subset (not recorded which), taken before or after yellow fever vaccination (not recorded which). The receptors come from a woman under 30 who received the yellow fever vaccine.

This chain joins TRBV6-1 and TRBJ1-2, with D possibly being TRBD1 (5 bases). This CDR3 has 15 amino acids. Trimming stripped 4 bases from V and 2 bases from J, with 14 bases between. Germline V gene data show CDR1 as MNHNS and CDR2 as SASEGT. The CDR3 is CASSAAQGSNYGYTF. CDR3 sequence (DNA): TGTGCCAGCAGTGCAGCCCAGGGATCCAACTATGGCTACACCTTC.

The chain links TRBV2 to TRBJ2-3; D is possibly TRBD1 (5 bases). Germline V gives CDR1 SNHLY, CDR2 FYNNEI. The CDR3 spans 14 residues. Trimming took off 7 bases at V and 5 bases at J, with 16 bases between the two ends. The CDR3 nucleotides are TGTGCCAGCACCTCAGGGTTTATGGGAGATACGCAGTATTTT. It yields the protein CASTSGFMGDTQYF. Full variable domain (remainder filled in from reference TRBV2 and TRBJ2-3): EPEVTQTPSHQVTQMGQEVILRCVPISNHLYFYWYRQILGQKVEFLVSFYNNEISEKSEIFDDQFSVERPDGSNFTLKIRSTKLEDSAMYFCASTSGFMGDTQYFGPGTRLTVL.

By sample fraction, this clonotype is medium-sized (0.01 to 0.1%). The J gene is TRBJ2-1, the V gene TRBV12-3 or TRBV12-4; D uncertain. V lost 3 bases and J 6 bases, leaving 9 bases between the germline ends. The length of the CDR3 is 13 residues. This CDR3 reads CASSLSRLNEQFF. CDR3 DNA sequence: TGTGCCAGCAGTTTGTCTCGCCTCAATGAGCAGTTCTTC.

The CDR3 region is CSVGETQYF. The DNA of the CDR3 is TGCAGCGTTGGAGAGACCCAGTACTTC. V is TRBV29-1 and J is TRBJ2-5, with D unresolved. CDR1 is SQVTM, CDR2 ANQGSEA, per germline. The CDR3 spans 9 residues. Trimming took 4 bases from V and 4 from J, leaving 1 base between them.

The chain links TRBV11-3 to TRBJ2-7; TRBD1 agrees at 7 bases. CDR1 and CDR2 (germline): SGHNT, YENEEA. The V segment lost 4 bases and the J segment 2 bases; nucleotides outside the gene matches: 5. This CDR3 region has 14 residues. The CDR3 DNA reads TGTGCCAGCAGCTCGCGACAGGGTACCTACGAGCAGTACGTC. This codes for CASSSRQGTYEQYV.

V usage is TRBV27 and J usage is TRBJ1-1; D may be TRBD1 (5 bases). Trimming pared 7 bases from V and 10 bases from J, leaving 13 bases between. Germline CDR1 is MNHEY and CDR2 is SMNVEV (reference sequence). The CDR3 consists of 11 residues. CDR3 bases: TGTGCCAGCACCCTGGGGGGTACAGCTTTCTTT. Translation: CASTLGGTAFF.

V gene TRBV15 combines with J gene TRBJ2-7; D is undetermined. Germline assignment: CDR1 LNHNV and CDR2 YYDKDF (reference sequence). The CDR3 length is 14 residues. The V end was cut by 1 base, the J end by 4 bases, with 11 bases between. The DNA of the CDR3 is TGTGCCACCAGCAGAGGGTCAGATCGATACGAGCAGTACGTC. It encodes CATSRGSDRYEQYV.

This chain links TRBV10-1 with TRBJ1-1; no clear D gene. Deletions cut 0 bases from V and 3 bases from J, with 8 bases between. CDR1 is WNHNN, CDR2 SYGVQD, per germline (reference sequence). This CDR3 is 14 amino acids long. Here the CDR3 reads CASSESGGDTEAFF. The CDR3 DNA sequence: TGCGCCAGCAGTGAGTCGGGCGGTGACACTGAAGCTTTCTTT.

The rearrangement uses TRBV11-1 and TRBJ2-3, with 9 bases fitting TRBD1. This CDR3 is 15 amino acids long. V shed 5 bases, J shed 2 bases, and the junction held 5 bases outside the gene matches. Germline assignment: CDR1 SGHAT and CDR2 FQDESV (reference sequence). The CDR3 reads CASSPGTGHTDTQYF. The CDR3 coding sequence is TGTGCCAGCAGCCCTGGGACAGGGCACACAGATACGCAGTATTTT.

The chain couples TRBV13 to TRBJ1-1; D not certain. Germline V gives CDR1 PRHDT, CDR2 FYEKMQ (reference sequence). V lost 7 bases and J lost 1, with 4 bases in between. The CDR3 is 11 amino acids. CDR3 DNA sequence: TGTGCCAGCACCGCGAACACTGAAGCTTTCTTT. Residues: CASTANTEAFF.

This clonotype came up once. The chain combines TRBV10-3 with TRBJ1-4, with no clear D. V was cut by 2 bases and J by 4 bases, with 17 bases left in between. From germline, CDR1 is ENHRY and CDR2 SYGVKD. The CDR3 has 17 residues. The CDR3 DNA is TGTGCCATCAGTGAGCGAACGACGATATCGGGTAATGAAAAACTGTTTTTT. Protein product: CAISERTTISGNEKLFF.

V is TRBV18 and J is TRBJ2-5, with 14 positions matching TRBD2. CDR3 length: 16 amino acids. V shed 4 bases and J 4 bases; nucleotides not matched to a gene: 5. Germline CDR1 reads KGHSH; CDR2 reads LQKENI. CDR3 sequence: CASSLNGLAGGETQYF. The CDR3 DNA is TGTGCCAGCTCACTAAACGGACTAGCGGGAGGAGAGACCCAGTACTTC. The entire variable domain, with the rest obtained from reference TRBV18 and TRBJ2-5, is as follows: NAGVMQNPRHLVRRRGQEARLRCSPMKGHSHVYWYRQLPEEGLKFMVYLQKENIIDESGMPKERFSAEFPKEGPSILRIQQVVRGDSAAYFCASSLNGLAGGETQYFGPGTRLLVL.

A few counts support this clonotype. The rearrangement uses TRBV10-3 and TRBJ2-1, with 10 bases fitting TRBD2. V trimming: 4 bases; J trimming: 4 bases; junction bases outside the gene matches: 7. The germline gives CDR1 ENHRY, CDR2 SYGVKD. The CDR3 has 16 amino acids. The CDR3 DNA follows: TGTGCCATCAGTGGAAAGGGACTAGCGACGTACAATGAGCAGTTCTTC. Translation gives CAISGKGLATYNEQFF.

This sequence joins TRBV29-1 and TRBJ2-5; 8 positions agree with TRBD2. J gave up 5 bases and V 4 bases, and 9 bases lay outside the gene matches. Looked up from germline, CDR1 is SQVTM and CDR2 is ANQGSEA. The CDR3 spans 14 residues. CDR3 sequence (DNA): TGCAGCGTTGCGGGAGGGGGGGCCCCGGAGACCCAGTACTTC. Amino acids: CSVAGGGAPETQYF. Looking up the rest from reference TRBV29-1 and TRBJ2-5 gives the full variable domain: SAVISQKPSRDICQRGTSLTIQCQVDSQVTMMFWYRQQPGQSLTLIATANQGSEATYESGFVIDKFPISRPNLTFSTLTVSNMSPEDSSIYLCSVAGGGAPETQYFGPGTRLLVL.

The J gene is TRBJ2-3, the V gene TRBV7-6, with D perhaps being TRBD1 or TRBD2 (7 bases each). The germline V gene has CDR1 SGHVS and CDR2 FNYEAQ. V lost 6 bases and J lost 3, with 16 bases in between. CDR3 length: 15 amino acids. CDR3 bases: TGTGCCAGCAGTCAGAACAGGGGAGGGACAGATACGCAGTATTTT. Protein product: CASSQNRGGTDTQYF.

The chain joins TRBV5-1 to TRBJ2-7; tentatively, D is TRBD2 (6 bases). The CDR3 has 15 residues. Germline V lookup: CDR1 SGHRS, CDR2 YFSETQ. Trimming shortened V by 4 bases and J by 5 bases, and 19 bases separated the two germline ends. The CDR3 loop is CASSLGGLGNNEQYV. The CDR3 region has the DNA TGCGCCAGCAGCCTGGGGGGTCTCGGAAACAACGAGCAGTACGTC.

In this sample, this clonotype turned up a few times. The chain links TRBV18 to TRBJ2-7, with D uncertain. V lost 6 bases, J lost 5 bases, and 8 bases lay in between. The CDR3 is 11 amino acids. Germline CDR1 and CDR2: KGHSH and LQKENI. The CDR3 sequence: CASSPPHEQYF. DNA for the CDR3: TGTGCCAGCTCCCCGCCCCACGAGCAGTACTTC.

The CDR3 loop reads CASSAPEHRGLSYEQYF. CDR3 bases: TGTGCCAGCTCCGCACCAGAGCACAGGGGTCTATCCTACGAGCAGTACTTC. The genes are TRBV18 and TRBJ2-7, with 7 bases aligning to TRBD1. This CDR3 spans 17 amino acids. Germline CDR1 reads KGHSH; CDR2 reads LQKENI. After removal of 6 bases from V and 1 base from J, the junction contained 15 bases not matched to a gene.

The CDR3 here is CASSLVRLNTEAFF. The DNA of the CDR3 is TGTGCCAGCAGCTTAGTCCGGCTGAACACTGAAGCTTTCTTT. The rearrangement joins TRBV7-9 to TRBJ1-1; D remains unclear. Trimming pared 1 base from V and 0 bases from J, leaving 6 bases between. Germline assignment: CDR1 SEHNR and CDR2 FQNEAQ (reference sequence). This CDR3 spans 14 amino acids.

The chain is built from TRBV2 and TRBJ1-2; TRBD1 matches 8 bases. Per the germline V gene, CDR1 is SNHLY and CDR2 is FYNNEI. The CDR3 is made up of 14 amino acids. V shed 8 bases and J 2 bases; nucleotides not matched to a gene: 7. The CDR3 loop is CASGGQELNYGYTF. Here the CDR3 DNA reads TGTGCCAGCGGGGGACAGGAACTAAACTATGGCTACACCTTC.

V gene TRBV5-6 combines with J gene TRBJ2-3; D may correspond to TRBD1 or TRBD2 (5 bases each). V lost 7 bases to trimming and J lost 5 bases, with 14 bases between them. The CDR3 runs to 13 residues. CDR1 and CDR2 from the germline V gene are SGHDT and YYEEEE. The CDR3 DNA follows: TGTGCCAGCGAATGGGGGAATATAGATACGCAGTATTTT. It encodes CASEWGNIDTQYF.

The chain employs TRBV7-6 and TRBJ2-6; 7 bases line up with TRBD2. The CDR3 has 16 amino acids. Looked up from germline, CDR1 is SGHVS and CDR2 is FNYEAQ. The junction had 0 bases not matched to a gene; V was cut back by 1 base and J by 0 bases. The CDR3 loop is CASSLGGGSGANVLTF. DNA of the CDR3: TGTGCCAGCAGCTTAGGGGGGGGCTCTGGGGCCAACGTCCTGACTTTC.

J is TRBJ1-5 and V is TRBV19; a possible D gene is TRBD1 (6 bases). The ends were cut back, 9 bases at V and 7 bases at J, with 16 bases in the middle. CDR3 length: 13 residues. The V gene's germline CDR1 is LNHDA and CDR2 SQIVND (reference sequence). The CDR3: CASEGEGEQPQHF. CDR3 in DNA: TGTGCCAGCGAGGGGGAAGGGGAACAGCCCCAGCATTTT.

V and J are TRBV11-3 and TRBJ2-3, with TRBD2 matching 9 bases. The CDR3 has 13 residues. The V and J ends lost 5 bases and 7 bases, in that order; junction bases with no gene match: 4. Germline V CDR1 and CDR2: SGHNT, YENEEA. The CDR3, as DNA: TGTGCCAGCAGCCCTAGCGGGACACATACGCAGTATTTT. It translates to CASSPSGTHTQYF.

This chain links TRBV7-9 with TRBJ1-1; tentatively, D is TRBD1 (6 bases). From germline, CDR1 is SEHNR and CDR2 FQNEAQ (reference sequence). CDR3 length: 15 residues. V lost 4 bases and J 6 bases, leaving 18 bases between the germline ends. The CDR3 nucleotides are TGTGCCAGCAGCTCCAGGGGCCTCGTAAAACCTGAAGCTTTCTTT. Its protein product is CASSSRGLVKPEAFF.